This TCR beta chain comes out of a study of OX40 agonist ivuxolimab in advanced cancers. Overall study context: Ivuxolimab is a fully human IgG2 antibody that activates OX40 (CD134). Patients undergoing dose escalation presented with hepatocellular carcinoma, melanoma, renal cell or head and neck cancer.

Here immunoSEQ multiplex PCR was the method, and the copy in TCRdb shows in-frame clones only, minus some. Of over 55,000 clones listed, roughly nine tenths were seen once; the top ten hold about 3.8%. Material: CD4+ or CD8+ T cells sorted from blood, obtained in a trial of the OX40 agonist ivuxolimab. This TCR came from an adult with an advanced solid tumor such as melanoma, head and neck, liver or kidney cancer.

CDR3 nucleotides: TGCGCCAGCAGCTTCCTAGGGGGGCGCGGGGACACTGAAGCTTTCTTT. It specifies CASSFLGGRGDTEAFF. The chain is built from TRBV5-1 and TRBJ1-1; D might be TRBD1 (6 bases). The CDR3 spans 16 residues. Looked up from germline, CDR1 is SGHRS and CDR2 is YFSETQ. Trimming removed 2 bases at V and 3 bases at J, with 17 bases between.